This T cell receptor beta chain was recorded in a study of neoadjuvant anti-PD-1 for oral cavity cancer. On the study more broadly: Patients without progression got a fourth dose around day 43.

Six replicates per PBMC sample, mostly from roughly 0.45 ug of genomic DNA. The table came from immunoSEQ multiplex PCR; TCRdb's copy has only in-frame clones and leaves some out. The table lists about 14,000 clones, approximately 70% of them singletons, with over 2% in the top ten. Cohort: HPV-negative, locally advanced oral cavity squamous cell carcinoma patients. V gave up 2 bases and J gave up 0 bases, with 7 bases separating them. CDR1 and CDR2 from the germline V gene are MNHEY and SMNVEV (reference sequence). This CDR3 is 14 amino acids long. Comments on this clone: As yet, its antigen is unknown.

Whole-study results and caveats: Pretreatment Treg/Th17 ratio correlated inversely with post-treatment tumor clonality.

This sample comprised PBMCs, obtained before nivolumab (anti-PD-1) treatment. V gene TRBV27 combines with J gene TRBJ1-1; D remains unclear. The clonotype originates from a person aged 35-79 years with oral cavity squamous cell carcinoma. This chain's CDR3 is CASSLTELNTEAFF. The CDR3 DNA is TGTGCCAGCAGTTTAACAGAGCTGAACACTGAAGCTTTCTTT.